This TCR beta chain was recorded in a study of blood T cell repertoires in COVID-19. Across the whole study: Both acute and convalescent COVID-19 samples were obtained from the United States, Italy and Spain.

As originally analysed: Reference gene primer amplification in the assay estimated nucleated cell counts. Produced via immunoSEQ multiplex PCR; TCRdb's table is partial and in-frame only. V and J calls and clone size are copied from that table; D and trimming were computed from the DNA. The data hold 150,000 to 200,000 clones, with 80% to 90% observed a single time. Enrolment of Seattle patients took place during active infection, and they were followed longitudinally. The CDR3 covers 16 residues. Trimming cost V 1 base and J 0 bases, with 9 bases left between them. Germline CDR1 and CDR2: LNHNV and YYDKDF (reference sequence).

V usage is TRBV15 and J usage is TRBJ2-2, with D hard to call. The sample taken for sequencing was peripheral blood. This clonotype was obtained from a woman of 80 years or more with COVID-19, enrolled during active disease. CDR3 region: CATSRGAISNTGELFF. In DNA form, the CDR3 reads TGTGCCACCAGCAGAGGTGCGATTTCGAACACCGGGGAGCTGTTTTTT.